This T cell receptor beta chain was recorded in a study of T cell changes during pregnancy in multiple sclerosis. In germline, CDR1 is SQVTM, CDR2 ANQGSEA. With 2 bases removed from V and 5 bases from J, the gap between germline ends came to 12 bases. The CDR3 is made up of 13 amino acids. Produced via immunoSEQ multiplex PCR; TCRdb's table is partial and in-frame only. The sample carries tens of thousands of clones, about 91% recorded once. The chain links TRBV29-1 to TRBJ1-2, with a possible D match to TRBD1 (5 bases). This TCR came from a female donor with multiple sclerosis, enrolled in a pregnancy study. Sequenced material: CD4+ T cells from peripheral blood mononuclear cells, taken before pregnancy. CDR3 in amino acids: CSVELGARYGYTF. CDR3 DNA: TGCAGCGTTGAATTAGGGGCGCGTTATGGCTACACCTTC.